This record covers a single T cell receptor (beta chain). The CDR3 totals 13 residues. The V and J ends lost 5 bases and 4 bases, in that order; junction bases with no gene match: 4. Germline CDR1 reads MNHEY; CDR2 reads SMNVEV (reference sequence). Clones were sequenced by immunoSEQ multiplex PCR, and TCRdb holds only the in-frame ones, with some missing. Found here are around 170,000 clones, about 90% of them singletons; the top ten hold 1.4%. These data belong to a study of control samples from healthy donors and cancer patients. Sequences were obtained from blood. The chain recombines TRBV27 with TRBJ1-1; 7 positions agree with TRBD1. This clonotype was obtained from a woman aged 50 to 60 in good health. CDR3 loop: CASSQYRGTEAFF. DNA for the CDR3: TGTGCCAGCAGTCAATACAGGGGCACTGAAGCTTTCTTT.